The rows below give T cell receptor beta chains drawn from one sample of a study of blood T cells in healthy people across ages. TCRdb re-called the 5' RACE reads with MiXCR, one entry per CDR3 protein. The table records 600,000 to 900,000 distinct CDR3 sequences, about a quarter of them present only once. These data were also reused for a study on T cells of mothers and their children.

What was sequenced was blood. The receptors stem from a boy between 10 and 17 years old in good health. The CDR3 runs from the conserved cysteine through the conserved F or W. D genes are given only for firm matches. Part of the rows lack a size; the others show once, few, many or a class for expanded clones.

d_call: -; cdr3_length: 14; v_call: TRBV9; j_call: TRBJ2-7; clone_size: few; cdr3_nt: TGTGCCAGCAGCGTAGCTACGGGGTCTGGGGAGCAGTACTTC; cdr3_aa: CASSVATGSGEQYF
d_call: -; cdr3_length: 16; v_call: TRBV11-2; j_call: TRBJ1-2; clone_size: -; cdr3_nt: TGTGCCAGCAGCTTAGACCTAGATCAGGGGTTTTATGGTTACACCTTC; cdr3_aa: CASSLDLDQGFYGYTF
d_call: TRBD1; cdr3_length: 13; v_call: TRBV20-1; j_call: TRBJ2-4; clone_size: -; cdr3_nt: TGCAGTGCTAGAACCGGGACAGGGGCCATTCAGTACTTC; cdr3_aa: CSARTGTGAIQYF
d_call: -; cdr3_length: 12; v_call: TRBV11-2; j_call: TRBJ2-2; clone_size: many; cdr3_nt: TGTGCCAGCAGCTTAGACACCGGGGAGCTGTTTTTT; cdr3_aa: CASSLDTGELFF
d_call: TRBD1; cdr3_length: 13; v_call: TRBV29-1; j_call: TRBJ1-2; clone_size: -; cdr3_nt: TGCAGCGCCGACAGGGCAGGGGGAAGTGGCTACACCTTC; cdr3_aa: CSADRAGGSGYTF
d_call: TRBD2; cdr3_length: 14; v_call: TRBV28; j_call: TRBJ2-7; clone_size: few; cdr3_nt: TGTGCCAGCAGGCCATCCCGGGGGGGCCTCGAGCAGTACTTC; cdr3_aa: CASRPSRGGLEQYF
d_call: -; cdr3_length: 15; v_call: TRBV9; j_call: TRBJ1-6; clone_size: few; cdr3_nt: TGTGCCAGCAGCCCTTCGAGCCAGGGTAATTCACCCCTCCACTTT; cdr3_aa: CASSPSSQGNSPLHF
d_call: TRBD2; cdr3_length: 17; v_call: TRBV7-9; j_call: TRBJ2-3; clone_size: -; cdr3_nt: TGTGCCAGCAGCTTACGAATAGCGGGGGGAGTGACAGATACGCAGTATTTT; cdr3_aa: CASSLRIAGGVTDTQYF
d_call: -; cdr3_length: 13; v_call: TRBV12-3/TRBV12-4; j_call: TRBJ2-1; clone_size: -; cdr3_nt: TGTGCCAGCAACCCTGCCAGCTACAATGAGCAGTTCTTC; cdr3_aa: CASNPASYNEQFF
d_call: -; cdr3_length: 12; v_call: TRBV19; j_call: TRBJ2-2; clone_size: -; cdr3_nt: TGTGCCAGTACAAGGGTCACCGGGGAGCTGTTTTTT; cdr3_aa: CASTRVTGELFF
d_call: -; cdr3_length: 12; v_call: TRBV12-3/TRBV12-4; j_call: TRBJ2-4; clone_size: -; cdr3_nt: TGTGCCAGCAGCCGAACCAAAAACATTCAGTACTTC; cdr3_aa: CASSRTKNIQYF
d_call: -; cdr3_length: 17; v_call: TRBV10-3; j_call: TRBJ2-1; clone_size: -; cdr3_nt: TGTGCCACCATCTCGGCCCGACACCGACGGGACCAAGATGAGCAGTTCTTC; cdr3_aa: CATISARHRRDQDEQFF
d_call: TRBD2; cdr3_length: 15; v_call: TRBV25-1; j_call: TRBJ2-7; clone_size: few; cdr3_nt: TGTGCCAGCAGCGATCCGGGACTAGAGGTCTACGAGCAGTACTTC; cdr3_aa: CASSDPGLEVYEQYF
d_call: TRBD1; cdr3_length: 13; v_call: TRBV18; j_call: TRBJ2-7; clone_size: few; cdr3_nt: TGTGCCAGCTCACCCCAGGGGGCGCCTGAGCAGTACTTC; cdr3_aa: CASSPQGAPEQYF
d_call: -; cdr3_length: 14; v_call: TRBV6-1; j_call: TRBJ1-2; clone_size: few; cdr3_nt: TGTGCCAGCACTCCAGGGGCAGCTAACTATGGCTACACCTTC; cdr3_aa: CASTPGAANYGYTF
d_call: -; cdr3_length: 14; v_call: TRBV27; j_call: TRBJ2-3; clone_size: -; cdr3_nt: TGTGCCAGCAGACCGACAGGCTGGACAGATACGCAGTATTTT; cdr3_aa: CASRPTGWTDTQYF
d_call: -; cdr3_length: 15; v_call: TRBV3-1; j_call: TRBJ2-7; clone_size: few; cdr3_nt: TGTGCCAGCAGTCGTGGGCTACTTAGCTCCTACGAGCAGTACTTC; cdr3_aa: CASSRGLLSSYEQYF
d_call: -; cdr3_length: 16; v_call: TRBV4-1; j_call: TRBJ2-1; clone_size: -; cdr3_nt: TGCGCCAGCAGCGCTCAGCCAGGGGCTCAAAACAATGAGCAGTTCTTC; cdr3_aa: CASSAQPGAQNNEQFF
d_call: -; cdr3_length: 12; v_call: TRBV20-1; j_call: TRBJ2-1; clone_size: -; cdr3_nt: TGCAGTGCCCCTCGGGTATACAATGAGCAGTTCTTC; cdr3_aa: CSAPRVYNEQFF
d_call: TRBD1; cdr3_length: 14; v_call: TRBV5-6; j_call: TRBJ2-7; clone_size: few; cdr3_nt: TGTGCCAGCAGCTCCGGGACAGTGGCCTACGAGCAGTACTTC; cdr3_aa: CASSSGTVAYEQYF
d_call: TRBD1; cdr3_length: 14; v_call: TRBV5-1; j_call: TRBJ2-7; clone_size: -; cdr3_nt: TGCGCCAGCAGCCCCGGGACAGGGGAAGCCGAGCAGTACTTC; cdr3_aa: CASSPGTGEAEQYF